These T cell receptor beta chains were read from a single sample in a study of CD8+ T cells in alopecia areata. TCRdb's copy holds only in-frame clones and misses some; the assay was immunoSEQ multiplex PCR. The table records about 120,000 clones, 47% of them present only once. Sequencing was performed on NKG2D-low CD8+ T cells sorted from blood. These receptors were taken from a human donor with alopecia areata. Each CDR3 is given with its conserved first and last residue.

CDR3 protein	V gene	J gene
CSVSGTSGSSGDEQFF	TRBV29-1	TRBJ2-1
CSVAGTSGKGKIYEQYF	TRBV29-1	TRBJ2-7
CSAEEGDNSPLHF	TRBV29-1	TRBJ1-6
CASRGQDQETQYF	TRBV28	TRBJ2-5
CSVGVVLADNYEQYF	TRBV29-1	TRBJ2-7
CSVESGGLSGELFF	TRBV29-1	TRBJ2-2
CATSSRTSPQPQHF	TRBV15	TRBJ1-5
CAWERLAGGYNEQFF	TRBV30	TRBJ2-1
CSVVAASGAHYNEQFF	TRBV29-1	TRBJ2-1
CASSSGLSNQPQHF	TRBV27	TRBJ1-5
CASSPHVSPNNEQFF	TRBV7-2	TRBJ2-1